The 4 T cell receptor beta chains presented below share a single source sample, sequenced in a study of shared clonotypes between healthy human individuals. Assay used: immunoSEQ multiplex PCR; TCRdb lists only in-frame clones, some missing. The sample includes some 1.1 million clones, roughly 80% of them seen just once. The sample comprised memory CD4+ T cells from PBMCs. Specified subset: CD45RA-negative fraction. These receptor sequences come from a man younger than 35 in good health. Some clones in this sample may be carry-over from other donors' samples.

The CDR3 DNA is TGTGCCAGCAGCGACCGGGGGGACCTTTACAATGAGCAGTTCTTC. This encodes CASSDRGDLYNEQFF. The V gene is TRBV9, the J gene TRBJ2-1; 7 nucleotides line up with TRBD2. Germline assignment: CDR1 SGDLS and CDR2 YYNGEE. The CDR3 has 15 amino acids. After removal of 3 bases from V and 4 bases from J, the junction contained 7 bases not matched to a gene.

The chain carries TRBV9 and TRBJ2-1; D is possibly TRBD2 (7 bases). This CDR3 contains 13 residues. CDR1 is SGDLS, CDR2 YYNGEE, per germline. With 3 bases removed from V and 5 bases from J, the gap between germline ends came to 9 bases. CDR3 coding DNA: TGTGCCAGCAGCGGAGGGGGGGACAATGAGCAGTTCTTC. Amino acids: CASSGGGDNEQFF.

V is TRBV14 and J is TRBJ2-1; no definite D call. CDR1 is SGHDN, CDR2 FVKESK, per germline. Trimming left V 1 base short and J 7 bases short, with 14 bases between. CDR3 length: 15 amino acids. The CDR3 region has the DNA TGTGCCAGCAGCCAAGTGGTGGGCCTGAATAATGAGCAGTTCTTC. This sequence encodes CASSQVVGLNNEQFF.

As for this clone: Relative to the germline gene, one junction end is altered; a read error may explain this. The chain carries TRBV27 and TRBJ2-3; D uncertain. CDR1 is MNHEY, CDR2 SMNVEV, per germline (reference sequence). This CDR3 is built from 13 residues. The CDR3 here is CASRSTSVDTQCF. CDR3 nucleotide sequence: TGTGCCAGCCGGAGTACTTCCGTCGATACGCAGTGTTTT.